Below, one T cell receptor (beta chain) is given with its context. This sample was taken from a study of blood T cell repertoires in COVID-19. The wider study: The United States, Italy and Spain were the sources of the acute and convalescent COVID-19 samples. Nucleic acid was either cDNA or gDNA, and it came from T cells, B-cell-depleted T cells, or PBMCs.

Clones were sequenced by immunoSEQ multiplex PCR, and TCRdb holds only the in-frame ones, with some missing. The data contain roughly 81,000 clones, 89% of them singletons. CDR1 is SGHTA and CDR2 is FQGNSA in the germline V gene. The CDR3 loop spans 14 amino acids. The V gene end was trimmed by 5 bases and the J gene end by 5 bases; junction bases not matched to a gene: 9. The origin of this receptor is a man in his sixties or seventies with active or convalescent COVID-19. The specimen was peripheral blood. The chain joins TRBV7-2 to TRBJ2-7; 7 positions agree with TRBD1. CDR3 sequence (DNA): TGTGCCAGCAGCCCCTGGACAGGTGTCGACGAGCAGTACTTC. It yields the protein CASSPWTGVDEQYF.